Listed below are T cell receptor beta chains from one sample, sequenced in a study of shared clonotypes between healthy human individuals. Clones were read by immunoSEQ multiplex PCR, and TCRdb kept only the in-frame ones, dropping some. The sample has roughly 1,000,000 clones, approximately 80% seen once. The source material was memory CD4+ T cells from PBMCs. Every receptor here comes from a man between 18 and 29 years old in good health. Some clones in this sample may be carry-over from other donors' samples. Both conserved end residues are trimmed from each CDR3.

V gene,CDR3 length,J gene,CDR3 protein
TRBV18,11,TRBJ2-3,ASSPLRADTQY
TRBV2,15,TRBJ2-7,ASSEAGGQGNSYEQY
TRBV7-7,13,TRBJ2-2,ASSRVTGEAGELF
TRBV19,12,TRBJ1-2,ASSSRGRTNGYT
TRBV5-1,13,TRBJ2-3,ASSPTGGATDTQY
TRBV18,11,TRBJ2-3,ASSPQGADTQY
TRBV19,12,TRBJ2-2,ASSLREGAGELF
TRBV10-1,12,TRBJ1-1,ASIRRGSGTEAF
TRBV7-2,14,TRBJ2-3,ASSPGTSGRTDTQY
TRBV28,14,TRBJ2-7,ASSSFLAGGGDEQY
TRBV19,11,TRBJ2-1,ATQELYYNEQF
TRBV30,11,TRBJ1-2,AWRDIGEYGYT
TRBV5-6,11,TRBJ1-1,ASTRGGSLEAF
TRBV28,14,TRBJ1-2,ASSPGARTGADGYT
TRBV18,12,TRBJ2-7,ASSPPEGTYEQY
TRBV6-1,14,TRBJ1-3,ASSEWGQTSGNTIY
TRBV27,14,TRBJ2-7,ASSSTGTGGFREQY
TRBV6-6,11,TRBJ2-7,ASSLGLAGLQY